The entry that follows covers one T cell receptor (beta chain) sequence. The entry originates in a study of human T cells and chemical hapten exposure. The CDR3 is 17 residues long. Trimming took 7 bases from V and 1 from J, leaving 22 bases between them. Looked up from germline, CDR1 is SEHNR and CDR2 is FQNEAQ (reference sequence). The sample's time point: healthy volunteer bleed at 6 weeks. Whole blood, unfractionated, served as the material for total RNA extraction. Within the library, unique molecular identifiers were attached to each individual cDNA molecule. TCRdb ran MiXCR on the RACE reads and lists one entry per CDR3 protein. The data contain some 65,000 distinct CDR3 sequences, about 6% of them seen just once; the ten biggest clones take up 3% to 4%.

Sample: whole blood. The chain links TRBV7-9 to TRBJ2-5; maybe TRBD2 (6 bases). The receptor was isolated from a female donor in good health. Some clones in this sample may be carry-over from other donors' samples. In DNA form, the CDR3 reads TGTGCCAGCACCTTCTTAGCGGATAGGTCCCCCCAAGAGACCCAGTACTTC. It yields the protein CASTFLADRSPQETQYF.